This T cell receptor beta chain is from a study of CD8 T cells in Susac syndrome (dated by TCRdb to between 2018 and 2021). In terms of the full investigation: Of the Susac syndrome patients who were sequenced, five or six had clinically active disease and roughly 8 were in clinical remission. Whether CD8+ T cell activation and differentiation in Susac syndrome was antigen driven was tested using repertoire sequencing. At blood withdrawal, Susac syndrome patients were therapy-naive, treated with corticosteroids (with IVIg additionally given to some), or treated with IVIg alone. Points the paper makes about the study in general: The study acknowledged that relatively few individuals were included in the TCR sequencing and HLA analysis. No clonal expansion was detected in the CD4+ T cell repertoire of Susac syndrome patients.

The germline V gene sets CDR1 to KGHDR and CDR2 to SFDVKD. There are 15 amino acids in the CDR3, from cysteine to phenylalanine inclusive. Only the CDR3 region is kept as DNA, spanning 45 bases read in frame from base 1. V trim: 3 bases; J trim: 3 bases; unmatched bases: 3. Peripheral blood CD8+ and CD4+ T cells from healthy donors, Susac syndrome patients and multiple sclerosis patients were profiled using high-throughput TCR beta sequencing. Susac syndrome patients met recently defined diagnostic criteria for definite or probable disease. Bulk CD8+ and CD4+ T cells were purified by magnetic negative isolation, while CD8+ TEMRA cells were enriched using FACS. Blood was drawn into EDTA tubes, processed within 24 hours, and PBMCs were isolated by density gradient centrifugation. PBMCs destined for TCR sequencing were cryopreserved in liquid nitrogen and later thawed in a 37 °C water bath. The sorted or isolated CD4+, CD8+ and CD8+ TEMRA cells had a purity of 90% or higher.

This clonotype was recorded once. Its antigen remains unidentified. Per-base quality was not reported, and no clone a single base away is much larger than it. One read provides weak support. RNA was extracted using the RNeasy kit, and roughly 0.45 to 1 ug of the RNA was reverse transcribed with random hexamers. TCR beta CDR3 regions were amplified with the immunoSEQ multiplex PCR assay covering 54 Vbeta and 13 Jbeta segments. PCR amplification bias was corrected by using a synthetic template baseline for primer optimization and computational correction. The study's processing was this. Only productive sequences were kept, with reads annotated to V, D and J genes according to IMGT and analyzed in immunoSEQ Analyzer. To calculate clonality, Shannon entropy was normalized by log2 of the number of productive unique sequences and then subtracted from one. For each patient and control, public and private clones were evaluated within the 100 most prevalent clones. Clones were defined as Susac-specific when absent from the healthy and MS cohorts, from approximately 1,100 published viral clones and from other ImmuneACCESS disease sequences. The public sequencing data were trimmed at Q25 with fastp and processed into clonotypes with MiXCR by TCRdb, which kept only in-frame beta chains. For every CDR3 protein sequence, its rows merge into one entry that carries the most common genes and DNA. The V and J calls reflect TCRdb's pipeline rather than the authors' work. Present in this sample are 95,000 to 150,000 distinct CDR3 sequences, approximately 96% of which were seen just once. The ten largest clones take up 0.12% to 0.15% of the sample.

The clonotype comes from a human donor with Susac syndrome. The chain employs TRBV24-1 and TRBJ2-1, with TRBD1 identical over 8 junction bases. Sequencing was performed on CD4+ T cells from PBMCs. The DNA sequence follows: TGTGCCACCAGTGATCCCGGGACAGGCTACAATGAGCAGTTCTTC. It specifies CATSDPGTGYNEQFF.